This TCR beta chain was captured in a study of blood T cells in healthy people across ages (dated by TCRdb to between 2014 and 2016). Study-level background: In model experiments, template switching captured roughly one uniquely barcoded TCR beta cDNA molecule for every two T cells. The donors were divided into four age groups: young (average around 17 years), middle-aged (around 37), aged (about 61) and long-lived (roughly 86). Age-related changes in TCR beta repertoire diversity were measured in the study by deep sequencing normalized with unique cDNA molecular identifiers. To avoid experimental bias, donors of different ages were spread randomly across the sequencing lanes. Using the same blood draw, the study looked at two additional independent replicas of 1 million unique cDNA reads for two donors, one aged 18 to 29 and the other aged 80 or older. Study-level results and caveats: Compared with the aged group, the long-lived group had more naive CD4+ T cells, fewer expanded clones and increased TCR diversity, suggesting age selection. The CMV infection status of donors was not known, potentially confounding age-related changes in expanded clonotypes. Estimates of total diversity based on one million sequenced T cells were considered lower bounds and underestimates. There was a strong correlation between observed TCR beta diversity and the percentage of naive T cells measured by flow cytometry. Since profiling was done on bulk unsorted PBMCs, naive and antigen-experienced compartments could not be conclusively compared. As age increased, observed TCR beta diversity per million T cells dropped in a roughly linear way, and a significant reduction was already evident by age 40.

CDR1 and CDR2 are read off the germline V gene as ENHRY and SYGVKD. Measured from the cysteine to the phenylalanine, the CDR3 is 13 residues long. Of the read, only the CDR3 DNA is kept; its 39 bases are in frame from base 1. The junction carries 11 bases between V and J, which are trimmed by 6 bases and 2 bases respectively. There are a few counts of this clonotype. Its target antigen remains unknown. Base qualities are not at hand, and no much larger clone is one base apart. Systemically healthy Caucasian individuals from Russia, approximately 39 in total and aged about 6 to 95 years, were included as donors. Each donor gave around 9 milliliters of peripheral blood, collected into EDTA-treated Vacutainer tubes. Ficoll-Paque density-gradient centrifugation was used to isolate PBMCs, with at least 7 million obtained per sample. Total RNA was extracted from PBMCs with Trizol reagent, with at least 6 micrograms obtained per sample. Naive CD45RAhigh/CD27high T cell percentages were measured by flow cytometry on a PBMC aliquot from every donor.

Libraries were made using 5' RACE. The sequencer was an Illumina HiSeq 2500. A second PCR of roughly 7 to 11 cycles was performed with a sample-barcoded 5' primer and a J-beta primer mix. A template-switch 5' adaptor carrying 12 random nucleotides introduced a unique molecular identifier onto each TCR beta cDNA molecule. Each sample yielded at least 2.5 million CDR3-containing paired-end reads. All of the RNA was converted into first-strand cDNA using the Mint cDNA synthesis kit, with a TRBC-specific oligonucleotide serving as the primer. After uracil-DNA glycosylase treatment, a first 18-cycle PCR used universal primers M1SS and BC2_uni_R on all cDNA. Turning to the authors' computational methods: For normalization, 1 million high-quality reads, each with a distinct molecular identifier, were randomly selected from each sample. Reads sharing molecular identifiers were discarded rather than binned into consensus sequences. MiTCR, set to a Q25 quality threshold and the strictest error-elimination algorithm, was used for CDR3 identification, clonotype clustering and error correction. A nonparametric unseen species model with Euler transformation was used to estimate lower-bound total TCR beta diversity. TCRdb reprocessed the public reads (quality trimming at Q25 with fastp, clone calling with MiXCR) and kept in-frame beta chains. CDR3 protein sequences are deduplicated, and each keeps its most common genes and DNA. The V and J calls and clone size come from TCRdb's table, not from the authors' own analysis. The sample table records 1.5 million to 2 million distinct CDR3 sequences; almost 35% of these occur just once. Together, the top ten hold around 10% of the sample.

The receptor's source is a woman in her thirties in good health. The rearrangement combines TRBV10-3 with TRBJ2-7, and perhaps TRBD2 as D gene, on 5 matching bases. Sequencing was performed on blood. The DNA reads as follows: TGTGCCATCAGCGGTAGGGAGACCTACGAGCAGTACTTC. Its translation is CAISGRETYEQYF.